This T cell receptor (beta chain) was identified in a study of metastatic and nonmetastatic thyroid tumors. Germline loops: CDR1 LNHDA, CDR2 SQIVND (reference sequence). V shed 7 bases and J shed 2 bases, with 14 bases lying between them. This CDR3 has 14 amino acids. This clone was found many times. MiXCR was used by TCRdb to re-call the PCR reads. The sample has about 41,000 clones, roughly 11% seen once; the top ten hold roughly 25%. No treatment had been given to any patient before thyroid surgery. Sample: blood. The rearrangement links TRBV19 to TRBJ1-2; D might be TRBD1 (5 bases). The clonotype was recovered from a female donor with papillary thyroid cancer or a benign thyroid nodule (not recorded which). Some clones in this sample may be carry-over from other donors' samples. CDR3 sequence: CASTPGTGNYGYTF. CDR3 in DNA: TGTGCCAGTACCCCCGGGACGGGGAACTATGGCTACACCTTC.